This T cell receptor beta chain is from a study of T cell responses to AZD1222 COVID-19 vaccine. Study-level points and caveats: Variant regions that are unmutated are reportedly the target of nearly half of spike-specific TCRs. There were mostly white British donors and more females than males, and clonal diversity was possibly underestimated.

Regarding this clone: The antigen is not known.

Generated by immunoSEQ multiplex PCR, the TCRdb table keeps only in-frame clones and is missing some. Of more than 150,000 clones in the sample, about 90% are singletons; the top ten hold under 1.5%. The germline V and J ends were trimmed by 6 bases and 1 base, with 9 bases remaining between them. The CDR3 consists of 13 residues. Pooling was applied to second doses at about 4 or about 12 weeks. The sample was peripheral blood, taken 28 days after the second AZD1222 dose. The receptor comes from an adult who received the AZD1222 COVID-19 vaccine. The chain uses TRBV12-3 or TRBV12-4 and TRBJ1-2; perhaps TRBD1 as D (6 bases). CDR3 loop: CASRDRLNYGYTF. CDR3 DNA: TGTGCCAGCAGGGACAGACTTAACTATGGCTACACCTTC.